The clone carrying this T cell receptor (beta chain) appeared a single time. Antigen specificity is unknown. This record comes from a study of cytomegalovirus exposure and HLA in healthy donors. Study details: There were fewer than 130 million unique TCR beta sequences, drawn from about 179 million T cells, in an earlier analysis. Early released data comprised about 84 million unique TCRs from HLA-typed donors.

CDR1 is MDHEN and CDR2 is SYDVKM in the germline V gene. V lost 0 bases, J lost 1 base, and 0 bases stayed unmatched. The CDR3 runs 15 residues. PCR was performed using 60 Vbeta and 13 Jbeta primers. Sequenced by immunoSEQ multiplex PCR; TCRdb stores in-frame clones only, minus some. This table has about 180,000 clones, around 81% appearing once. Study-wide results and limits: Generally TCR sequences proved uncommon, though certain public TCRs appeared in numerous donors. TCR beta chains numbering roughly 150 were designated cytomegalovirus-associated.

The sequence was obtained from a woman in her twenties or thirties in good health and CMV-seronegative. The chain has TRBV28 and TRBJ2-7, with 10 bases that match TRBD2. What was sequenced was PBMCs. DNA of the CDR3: TGTGCCAGCAGTTTATGGGGACTAGCGTCCTACGAGCAGTACTTC. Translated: CASSLWGLASYEQYF.